Listed here is a single T cell receptor (beta chain). The CDR3 runs to 13 residues. Trimming removed 2 bases at V and 5 bases at J, with 7 bases between. Authors' data handling: Reference gene primer amplification gave estimated nucleated cell counts. The protocol was immunoSEQ multiplex PCR, while the TCRdb copy is restricted to in-frame clones and leaves out a portion. Clone size and the V and J calls come from that table; the DNA yielded D and trimming. The data show some 100,000 clones, around 86% seen once. The sample comes from a study of blood T cell repertoires in COVID-19. Whole-study context: Sites in the United States, Italy and Spain provided acute and convalescent COVID-19 samples. T cells, B-cell-depleted T cells, or PBMCs supplied cDNA or gDNA.

Material: peripheral blood. This clonotype was obtained from a human donor in a cohort sampled during active COVID-19. The chain recombines TRBV12-3 or TRBV12-4 with TRBJ1-5; D not certain. The CDR3 spells CASSLSGDQPQHF. In DNA form, the CDR3 reads TGTGCCAGCAGTTTATCGGGTGATCAGCCCCAGCATTTT.